The sequence of this TCR beta chain was determined in a study of OX40 agonist ivuxolimab in advanced cancers. On the study more broadly: Allowance was made for prior anti-PD-1, anti-PD-L1 or anti-CTLA-4 therapy, and approximately 40% had some.

Measured with immunoSEQ multiplex PCR; TCRdb has only the in-frame clones, and not every one. The sample holds more than 60,000 clones, 65% to 90% seen once. This TCR was sampled from an adult with an advanced solid tumor such as melanoma, head and neck, liver or kidney cancer. Sequencing used CD4+ or CD8+ T cells sorted from blood, obtained in a trial of the OX40 agonist ivuxolimab.

CDR3 DNA sequence: TGTGCCAGCTCACCACCTGGGGGTGGCAATCAGCCCCAGCATTTT. This sequence encodes CASSPPGGGNQPQHF. This chain uses TRBV18 with TRBJ1-5; TRBD1 might be the D (5 bases). CDR1 and CDR2 from the germline V gene are KGHSH and LQKENI. This CDR3 region has 15 residues. With 0 bases removed from V and 2 bases from J, the gap between germline ends came to 8 bases.